This T cell receptor beta chain was found in a study of blood T cell repertoires in COVID-19. Using immunoSEQ multiplex PCR, the repertoire was profiled, and TCRdb retains in-frame clones only, with some absent. The sample carries under 300,000 clones, approximately 84% recorded once. Germline V gives CDR1 LNHDA, CDR2 SQIVND (reference sequence). V lost 4 bases to trimming and J lost 5 bases, with 21 bases between them. The CDR3 runs 16 residues. The chain joins TRBV19 to TRBJ2-7; D is ambiguous. The sequence was obtained from a man in his fifties or sixties with acute or convalescent COVID-19. The sample was peripheral blood. The CDR3 loop reads CASSSQGSPRSNEQYF. The CDR3 DNA follows: TGTGCCAGTAGTAGCCAAGGATCTCCCCGGAGTAACGAGCAGTACTTC.